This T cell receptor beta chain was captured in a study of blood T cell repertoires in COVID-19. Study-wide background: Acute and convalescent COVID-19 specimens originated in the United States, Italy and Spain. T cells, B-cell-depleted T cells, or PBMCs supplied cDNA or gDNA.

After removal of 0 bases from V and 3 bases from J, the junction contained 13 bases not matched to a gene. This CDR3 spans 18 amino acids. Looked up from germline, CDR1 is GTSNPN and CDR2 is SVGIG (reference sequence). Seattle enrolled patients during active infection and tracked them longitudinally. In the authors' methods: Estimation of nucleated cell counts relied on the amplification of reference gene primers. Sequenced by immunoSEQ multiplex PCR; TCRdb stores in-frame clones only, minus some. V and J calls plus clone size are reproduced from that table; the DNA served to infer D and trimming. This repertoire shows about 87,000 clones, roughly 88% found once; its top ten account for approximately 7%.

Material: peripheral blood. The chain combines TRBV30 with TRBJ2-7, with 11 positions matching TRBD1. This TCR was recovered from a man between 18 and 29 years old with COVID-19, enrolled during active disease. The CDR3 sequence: CAWSVGQGAFTTFYEQYF. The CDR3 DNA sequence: TGTGCCTGGAGTGTCGGACAGGGGGCATTCACGACCTTCTACGAGCAGTACTTC.